This T cell receptor beta chain is from a study of human T cells and chemical hapten exposure. The V end was cut by 3 bases, the J end by 7 bases, with 13 bases between. The CDR3 is 13 residues long. Germline assignment: CDR1 MGHDK and CDR2 SYGVNS. This clonotype occurred a few times. TCRdb independently ran MiXCR on the RACE reads; one entry per CDR3 protein. Counted here are some 120,000 distinct CDR3 sequences, around 8.3% occurring once; the ten biggest clones make up 1.5% to 2%. Stated time point: healthy volunteer bleed at 2 weeks. Blood, whole and unfractionated, served as the source for total RNA extraction.

Sequencing was performed on whole blood. The chain joins TRBV25-1 to TRBJ2-7; TRBD2 is a possible D gene (6 bases). The sequence came from a male donor in good health. Some clones in this sample may be carry-over from other donors' samples. CDR3 nucleotides: TGTGCCAGCAGTGAGGGGGGAACGAGTGAGCAGTACTTC. This translates into CASSEGGTSEQYF.